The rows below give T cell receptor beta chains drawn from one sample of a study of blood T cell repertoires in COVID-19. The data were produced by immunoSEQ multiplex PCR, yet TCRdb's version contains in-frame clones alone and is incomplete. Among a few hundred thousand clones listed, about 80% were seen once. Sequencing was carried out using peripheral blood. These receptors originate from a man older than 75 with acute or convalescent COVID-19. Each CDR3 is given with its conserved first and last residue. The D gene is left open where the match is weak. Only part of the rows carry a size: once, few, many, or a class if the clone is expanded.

CDR3: CASRRTGVNNSPLHF
DNA: TGTGCCAGCAGACGGACAGGGGTTAATAATTCACCCCTCCACTTT
J: TRBJ1-6
V: TRBV2
D: TRBD1
size: .

CDR3: CAWSTGLAGEETQYF
DNA: TGTGCCTGGAGTACCGGACTAGCGGGAGAAGAGACCCAGTACTTC
J: TRBJ2-5
V: TRBV30
D: TRBD2
size: .

CDR3: CASSPPGEDTIYF
DNA: TGTGCCAGCAGCCCTCCGGGGGAGGACACCATATATTTT
J: TRBJ1-3
V: TRBV7-9
D: .
size: .

CDR3: CATSETGIGKQPQHF
DNA: TGTGCCACCAGTGAGACAGGGATTGGGAAGCAGCCCCAGCATTTT
J: TRBJ1-5
V: TRBV24-1
D: TRBD1
size: .

CDR3: CASRGTGGIGPQHF
DNA: TGTGCCAGTAGGGGGACAGGGGGCATCGGGCCCCAGCATTTT
J: TRBJ1-5
V: TRBV19
D: TRBD1
size: few

CDR3: CASSFWSNYGYTF
DNA: TGTGCCAGCAGCTTTTGGAGTAACTATGGCTACACCTTC
J: TRBJ1-2
V: TRBV7-2
D: .
size: .

CDR3: CASSFIYEQYF
DNA: TGTGCCAGCAGCTTCATCTACGAGCAGTACTTC
J: TRBJ2-7
V: TRBV3-1/TRBV3-2
D: .
size: .

CDR3: CASSESRNTAYGYTF
DNA: TGTGCCAGCAGTGAATCCCGAAACACCGCTTATGGCTACACCTTC
J: TRBJ1-2
V: TRBV2
D: .
size: .

CDR3: CASSIEDSGQPQHF
DNA: TGTGCCAGTAGTATAGAGGACAGTGGGCAGCCCCAGCATTTT
J: TRBJ1-5
V: TRBV19
D: .
size: .

CDR3: CASSLTGGDSPLHF
DNA: TGTGCCAGCAGTTTGACCGGGGGGGATTCACCCCTCCACTTT
J: TRBJ1-6
V: TRBV6-1
D: .
size: .

CDR3: CASSRAGGDHEQFF
DNA: TGTGCCAGCAGCCGAGCGGGAGGTGACCATGAGCAGTTCTTC
J: TRBJ2-1
V: TRBV3-1/TRBV3-2
D: TRBD2
size: .

CDR3: CASSDTGGVIYGYTF
DNA: TGTGCCAGCAGCGATACAGGGGGCGTTATATATGGCTACACCTTC
J: TRBJ1-2
V: TRBV7-2
D: TRBD1
size: .

CDR3: CASSPKAGGAGDTQYF
DNA: TGTGCCAGCTCACCAAAGGCCGGGGGGGCCGGAGATACGCAGTATTTT
J: TRBJ2-3
V: TRBV18
D: TRBD2
size: .

CDR3: CASKRGRDSNQPQHF
DNA: TGTGCCAGCAAGCGGGGCCGAGATAGCAATCAGCCCCAGCATTTT
J: TRBJ1-5
V: TRBV13
D: .
size: .

CDR3: CASSHGGTKQPQHF
DNA: TGTGCCAGCAGCCATGGAGGGACTAAGCAGCCCCAGCATTTT
J: TRBJ1-5
V: TRBV6-5
D: .
size: many

CDR3: CASRGAVGTGELFF
DNA: TGTGCCAGCCGGGGGGCGGTAGGCACCGGGGAGCTGTTTTTT
J: TRBJ2-2
V: TRBV6-5
D: .
size: once

CDR3: CASSRTYDTGELFF
DNA: TGTGCCAGCAGTCGTACTTACGACACCGGGGAGCTGTTTTTT
J: TRBJ2-2
V: TRBV11-2
D: .
size: few

CDR3: CASRKSGDFNEQFF
DNA: TGCGCCAGCCGAAAGAGCGGGGATTTCAATGAGCAGTTCTTC
J: TRBJ2-1
V: TRBV5-1
D: TRBD2
size: .

CDR3: CASSLDRASYNEQFF
DNA: TGTGCCAGCAGCCTGGACAGGGCATCCTACAATGAGCAGTTCTTC
J: TRBJ2-1
V: TRBV7-2
D: TRBD1
size: .

CDR3: CASSPEVRGPHEQYF
DNA: TGTGCCAGCAGCCCCGAGGTGCGGGGGCCCCACGAGCAGTACTTC
J: TRBJ2-7
V: TRBV3-1/TRBV3-2
D: .
size: .